This TCR beta chain was documented in a study of blood T cell repertoires in COVID-19. Study at large: The analysed material was cDNA or gDNA that came from T cells, B-cell-depleted T cells, or PBMCs.

The junction had 7 bases not matched to a gene; V was cut back by 6 bases and J by 4 bases. Germline CDR1 MNHEY, CDR2 SVGAGI. CDR3 size: 14 residues. Original data processing: Reference gene primer amplification gave estimated nucleated cell counts. This table comes from immunoSEQ multiplex PCR, and its TCRdb copy is limited to in-frame clones, with some not included. The DNA was the basis for D and trimming; V, J and clone size are from that table. The table has about 190,000 clones, roughly 80% seen once. This sequence joins TRBV6-5 and TRBJ1-1, with 8 bases identical to TRBD1. Sequenced: peripheral blood. The source is a woman in her thirties or forties with acute or convalescent COVID-19. CDR3 DNA: TGTGCCAGCAGCTGGGACAGGTCTGCCACTGAAGCTTTCTTT. It codes for CASSWDRSATEAFF.